This section outlines one TCR beta chain sequence together with its context. The table lists this clone with a count of one. Its antigen target is currently unknown. Base qualities are not at hand, and no much larger clone is one base apart. This entry belongs to a study of cytomegalovirus exposure and HLA in healthy donors (dated by TCRdb to the late 2010s). Background for the entire study: An earlier analysis of some 620 of the donors reported around 280 Gb of sequence data and 95 million to 130 million unique TCR beta sequences obtained from 180 million or so T cells. Around 330 gigabases of sequencing data and roughly 81 million unique TCR sequences made up an early release that covered roughly 670 HLA-typed donors. Of the 300 to 450 genotyped donors, approximately 80% were placed in the genetic ancestry cluster associated with self-reported Caucasian donors. The study was designed to test whether signatures of past pathogen exposure could be identified by cataloging public T cell receptors. The T cell repertoires of several hundred subjects were profiled by immunosequencing and related to cytomegalovirus serostatus. A separate validation cohort of about 110 different subjects was used in addition to the roughly 720-subject first cohort. To predict cytomegalovirus infection status, the study combined high-throughput TCR immunosequencing, statistical association of individual TCRs with disease status, and machine learning. A later analysis re-examined previously published TCR beta repertoires from over 500 donors and added high-resolution HLA genotyping to investigate patterns of TCR occurrence. Rather than drawing on any new phenotypic data, the later analysis identified candidate immune exposures from TCR beta sequences and the way those sequences occurred across donors. To decide whether each TCR beta V gene segment behaved as functional or pseudogenic, an earlier analysis of fewer than 750 of the donors relied on high-throughput TCR beta sequencing. Donor age, sex, ethnicity and CMV serostatus were collected together with the repertoire data. Genome-wide SNP genotypes for about three fifths of the roughly 700 donors were used in a later genetic analysis, which treated that subset as a discovery cohort. Every repertoire in the discovery cohort had been generated on one and the same sequencing platform. HLA typing included class I and class II loci at four-digit resolution. Typing coverage differed by locus: A, B, C, DRB1 and DQB1 were typed in about 629-640 donors, DQA1 in approximately 520, DPA1 in 600 to 610, and DPB1 in 400 to 480. Several DR-DQ haplotypes were handled as single units for association and clustering, since linkage in the cohort was strong. Among some 410 genotyped donors of the cohort, an average of approximately 250,000 unique TCR beta nucleotide sequences were sequenced per donor, approximately 20% of them non-productive.

Study-wide findings and limitations: The 87-base-pair reads could not distinguish some IMGT-functional V segments, including TRBV6-2 and TRBV6-3, so those segments were excluded. A further reported finding was that TCR beta sequences accurately predicted the HLA-A and HLA-B alleles for most subjects in the first cohort. In the study, around 150 TCR beta chains were listed as associated with cytomegalovirus. According to a later analysis, TCR association rates differed among HLA loci, with DRB1 alleles showing the most associated TCRs and HLA-C alleles showing the fewest. Three of the identified cytomegalovirus-associated TCR beta chains were confirmed in vitro to be specific for cytomegalovirus antigens. A cluster of highly shared sequence variants was judged likely to be a technical artifact of the sequencing pipeline. In a later analysis, around 15,000 TCR beta sequences were associated with specific HLA alleles at a false discovery rate of 0.05. Compared with equally common non-associated chains, HLA-associated TCR beta chains in a later analysis were more clonally expanded and had lower generation probabilities. In a later genetic analysis, fewer N-insertions in productive TCRs were reported among donors in an Asian-associated ancestry cluster than the 666-donor mean. The authors suggested that the approach could potentially be extended to other disease states and immunological phenotypes. Broadly in line with IMGT annotations, most TCR beta V segments showed up in productive rearrangements about 90% or about 30% of the time in an earlier analysis of approximately 600 of the donors. In a later analysis, most CMV-associated TCR beta chains were found to appear HLA-restricted, with HLA associations seemingly driven largely by CMV exposure. In this cohort, only TCR beta chains were sequenced, and detectable features were limited by the absence of alpha or paired-chain data. When HLA alleles, especially DR and DQ, strongly co-occurred, attributing TCR associations to individual alleles was difficult. Presence/absence analyses assumed roughly uniform sequencing depth across donors, an assumption that may not hold. Cytomegalovirus status was reported to be diagnosed by the classifier with high specificity and sensitivity in both the original and validation cohorts. Because counts were too low, around 18 rarely observed V segments, including chromosome 9 orphons, were left out of the earlier analysis of 500 to 650 of the donors. Because HLA typing was unavailable for some donors at each locus, only the typed subset was used in association tests. Across donors, most TCR sequences were observed very rarely, whereas some public TCRs were present in many individuals. An association between a missense DCLRE1C variant and V-gene and J-gene trimming of TCR beta chains was found in a later genetic analysis and replicated in an independent cohort. For the cohort, immune exposure information was limited to CMV serostatus. Correlated functional status among segregating V segments might be attributable to linkage disequilibrium, but an unknown experimental factor could not be ruled out. Several of the top co-occurrence clusters appeared to be linked to parvovirus B19, influenza, CMV and Epstein-Barr virus, according to a later analysis.

The library was generated by the immunoSEQ multiplex PCR assay. The multiplex PCR relied on a mix of 60 forward primers for TCR Vbeta segments and 13 reverse primers for TCR Jbeta segments. The CDR3 region of rearranged TCR beta genes was amplified from genomic DNA by a multiplex PCR assay. Amplified TCR beta libraries were sequenced as 87-base-pair reads on the Illumina HiSeq System. As for the original processing: In a later analysis, tens of millions of unique TCR beta chains were counted across the 690 or so repertoires, and roughly 11 million of these chains were shared by at least two donors. A nearest-neighbor algorithm error-corrected the raw reads and collapsed the reads into unique sequences, merging closely related sequences to remove PCR and sequencing errors. Alignment of CDR3 sequences to IMGT reference sequences was used to assign V, D and J gene segments. For a sequence to be retained, at least a six-nucleotide match to both a V gene segment and a J gene segment was required. Rearrangements were classified as productive when the CDR3 lacked stop codons and remained in frame with V and J, and all other rearrangements were classified as non-productive. CDR3 was defined according to IMGT convention as the region running from the second conserved V-encoded cysteine to the conserved J-encoded phenylalanine. The earlier analysis of some 580 of the donors excluded any sequence lacking an unambiguous match to a single V gene segment. An earlier analysis of several hundred of the donors called V segments functional above 56.7% productive rearrangements and segregating when the between-donor standard deviation exceeded 5%. A statistical classification framework was built for diagnosing cytomegalovirus status from the catalog of TCR beta chain sequences. In a later analysis, V and J genes were assigned by comparing TCR nucleotide sequences against IMGT/GENE-DB human TR gene sequences. In a later analysis, CDR3 sequences and most-parsimonious VDJ recombination scenarios were assigned using the TCRdist pipeline. In a later analysis, each TCR beta chain was defined by its CDR3 amino acid sequence together with its V-gene family, and reads lacking a unique V-gene family were excluded. A later analysis removed 450 to 600 highly shared, low-generation-probability nucleotide sequences to deal with suspected cross-contamination and a sequencing artifact. In a later analysis, a clonal expansion index was calculated for each public chain from normalized within-repertoire ranks of inferred template counts. In a later analysis, generation probabilities were computed with a VDJ recombination model fitted to out-of-frame rearrangements, and the resulting probabilities were checked against IGoR. Hypergeometric tests were used in a later analysis to score TCR-TCR, TCR-HLA and TCR-CMV co-occurrence, with a repertoire-size bias correction applied to the TCR pairs. False discovery rates were estimated in a later analysis by permuting HLA or CMV assignments 20 times. A later analysis grouped co-occurring TCRs with DBSCAN, adding TCRdist sequence similarity when clustering within HLA-allele-positive subsets. For co-occurrence clustering, repertoires with fewer than 30,000 or more than 120,000 public chains were excluded, along with four to six repertoires with anomalous nucleotide sharing. TCRdb retrieved this table from immuneACCESS and kept in-frame rearrangements only. Not all clones are present; in checked studies, unresolved V genes account for under half, and no reason is known for the remainder. V, J and clone size are those of that table, while D and trimming were read from the DNA. This sample holds about 200,000 clones; 79% were observed only once. The top ten clonotypes cover approximately 1.4% of the sample.

The cohort consisted of 666 healthy bone marrow donors. Cohort members were all nominally healthy when sampled, although unrecorded immune exposures were likely present. The donor was CMV seronegative and was included in the group of a few hundred seronegative cohort members. Every donor gave a peripheral blood sample, and the peripheral blood mononuclear cells from that sample were used for TCR beta sequencing. The Qiagen DNeasy Blood Extraction Kit was used to extract genomic DNA from the blood cell samples. Reading from cysteine to phenylalanine, the CDR3 counts 15 amino acids. Solely the CDR3 DNA is kept, with 45 bases framed from the first base. CDR1 SGHAT and CDR2 FQDESV are derived from the germline V gene (reference sequence). The junction shows trimming of 5 bases on V and 3 bases on J, and the gene matches do not reach 7 bases of it.

The sequencing sample was made of PBMCs. This receptor was obtained from a woman aged 50 to 60 in good health and CMV-seronegative. Recombination linked TRBV11-1 to TRBJ2-7; a stretch of 10 junction bases matches TRBD1. The nucleotide sequence is TGTGCCAGCAGCCCCCGGGACAGGGGTATCTACGAGCAGTACTTC. Its protein product is CASSPRDRGIYEQYF.